This passage covers 22 T cell receptor beta chains from one sample sequenced in a study of CD8+ T cells in alopecia areata. RNA, once extracted, was reverse transcribed into cDNA for use as the sequencing template. The method was immunoSEQ multiplex PCR; TCRdb's version includes in-frame clones alone and lacks a portion of them. Of approximately 120,000 clones listed, 40% to 55% are singletons. The specimen sequenced was NKG2D-low CD8+ T cells sorted from blood. Receptors were obtained from a human donor with alopecia areata.

This clone was found a few times. The chain couples TRBV28 to TRBJ1-5, with 9 positions matching TRBD1. CDR1 and CDR2 from the germline V gene are MDHEN and SYDVKM. V was clipped by 7 bases and J by 7 bases; unmatched bases: 8. The length of the CDR3 is 14 residues. The DNA for the CDR3 is TGTGCCAGCATAGGGACAGGGACAGACCAGCCCCAGCATTTT. It encodes CASIGTGTDQPQHF.

This chain connects TRBV11-2 to TRBJ2-2, with no clear D. The CDR3 totals 14 residues. The germline V and J ends were trimmed by 2 bases and 4 bases, with 8 bases remaining between them. Germline V gene sequence: CDR1 SGHAT, CDR2 FQNNGV. CDR3 amino acids: CASSLIIGTGELFF. The CDR3 nucleotides are TGTGCCAGCAGCTTAATTATCGGCACCGGGGAGCTGTTTTTT.

This chain links TRBV29-1 with TRBJ2-1; 7 bases fit TRBD2. Germline trimming cut 3 bases from V and 0 bases from J; bases unmatched to any gene: 8. The germline V gene has CDR1 SQVTM and CDR2 ANQGSEA. This CDR3 is built from 16 residues. Here the CDR3 DNA reads TGCAGCGTTGAGTTAGCGGGTTTGAGCTCCTACAATGAGCAGTTCTTC. Its translation is CSVELAGLSSYNEQFF.

The table lists this clone with a few counts. The rearrangement uses TRBV29-1 and TRBJ2-7; 7 bases line up with TRBD2. CDR3 length equals 15 residues. Germline V gene data show CDR1 as SQVTM and CDR2 as ANQGSEA. The V gene end was trimmed by 1 base and the J gene end by 3 bases; junction bases not matched to a gene: 9. CDR3 region: CSVEVSGRANYEQYF. The CDR3 nucleotides are TGCAGCGTTGAAGTAAGTGGGAGGGCCAACTACGAGCAGTACTTC.

This clone was seen a few times. The gene calls are TRBV27 and TRBJ2-7; 7 bases match TRBD1. With V trimmed by 0 bases and J by 1 base, 6 bases remained unmatched. This CDR3 spans 16 amino acids. Per the germline V gene, CDR1 is MNHEY and CDR2 is SMNVEV (reference sequence). The CDR3 DNA reads as TGTGCCAGCAGTTTATCGGCCGGACAGGCTTCCTACGAGCAGTACTTC. This codes for CASSLSAGQASYEQYF.

The chain has TRBV2 and TRBJ1-1, with D unclear. V shed 0 bases and J shed 1 base, with 6 bases lying between them. Germline V gives CDR1 SNHLY, CDR2 FYNNEI. The CDR3 has 14 residues. As DNA, the CDR3 is TGTGCCAGCAGTGAAGCGGCAGCGAACACTGAAGCTTTCTTT. It specifies CASSEAAANTEAFF.

A few counts support this clone. This sequence joins TRBV27 and TRBJ2-7; the D is unclear. CDR3 length: 14 residues. Germline V gene lookup returns CDR1 MNHEY and CDR2 SMNVEV (reference sequence). Trimming cost V 3 bases and J 3 bases, with 12 bases left between them. The CDR3 DNA follows: TGTGCCAGCAGTTTTGGGCATTCAATCTACGAGCAGTACTTC. It yields the protein CASSFGHSIYEQYF.

This clone was picked up a small number of times. The chain has TRBV28 and TRBJ2-7; D is undetermined. Germline V gene sequence: CDR1 MDHEN, CDR2 SYDVKM. The CDR3 runs to 11 residues. V dropped 5 bases and J dropped 4 bases, with 6 bases sitting between them. The CDR3 protein is CASSPLYEQYF. In nucleotides, the CDR3 is TGTGCCAGCAGTCCCTTGTACGAGCAGTACTTC.

The genes are TRBV29-1 and TRBJ2-1, with 8 bases identical to TRBD1. CDR1 is SQVTM, CDR2 ANQGSEA, per germline. The V and J ends lost 6 bases and 0 bases, in that order; junction bases with no gene match: 7. The CDR3 spans 15 residues. The CDR3: CSVAGDRSSYNEQFF. In DNA form, the CDR3 reads TGCAGCGTAGCTGGGGACAGGAGCTCCTACAATGAGCAGTTCTTC.

The sample holds a few counts of this clone. The V and J genes are TRBV7-9 and TRBJ1-1; no clear D. This CDR3 has 13 residues. Germline values: CDR1 SEHNR, CDR2 FQNEAQ (reference sequence). V lost 8 bases and J 1 base, leaving 11 bases between the germline ends. For the CDR3, the DNA is TGTGCCAGCCCCTTACCGCCGAACACTGAAGCTTTCTTT. Protein sequence: CASPLPPNTEAFF. The entire variable domain, with the rest obtained from reference TRBV7-9 and TRBJ1-1, is as follows: DTGVSQNPRHKITKRGQNVTFRCDPISEHNRLYWYRQTLGQGPEFLTYFQNEAQLEKSRLLSDRFSAERPKGSFSTLEIQRTEQGDSAMYLCASPLPPNTEAFFGQGTRLTVV.

The chain recombines TRBV29-1 with TRBJ2-7, with 9 positions matching TRBD1. There are 13 residues in the CDR3. From germline, CDR1 is SQVTM and CDR2 ANQGSEA. The J segment lost 5 bases and the V segment lost 0 bases, leaving 2 bases of the junction unmatched. The CDR3 region is CSVEEGQGHEQYF. CDR3 DNA: TGCAGCGTTGAAGAGGGACAGGGACACGAGCAGTACTTC.

This rearrangement joins TRBV9 to TRBJ2-1; a possible D gene is TRBD1 (6 bases). Trimming pared 0 bases from V and 3 bases from J, leaving 10 bases between. Germline values: CDR1 SGDLS, CDR2 YYNGEE. The CDR3 is 15 amino acids. CDR3 loop: CASSVGWTDYNEQFF. The CDR3 DNA reads TGTGCCAGCAGCGTAGGCTGGACAGACTACAATGAGCAGTTCTTC.

This clone was counted a few times. The chain is built from TRBV29-1 and TRBJ2-1; 8 positions agree with TRBD2. The germline CDR1 and CDR2 sequences are SQVTM and ANQGSEA. CDR3 length: 14 amino acids. The junction had 6 bases not matched to a gene; V was cut back by 6 bases and J by 2 bases. The CDR3: CSVPGGVAYNEQFF. In DNA, the CDR3 is TGCAGCGTCCCCGGGGGGGTGGCCTACAATGAGCAGTTCTTC.

The rearrangement links TRBV29-1 to TRBJ2-5; the match to TRBD2 covers 11 bases. Germline V gene lookup returns CDR1 SQVTM and CDR2 ANQGSEA. V lost 6 bases, J lost 4 bases, and 10 bases stayed unmatched. There are 15 residues in the CDR3. CDR3 bases: TGCAGCGTGGGGGGACTAGCGGTGGACGGAGAGACCCAGTACTTC. Translated: CSVGGLAVDGETQYF.

The chain uses TRBV4-1 and TRBJ2-2, with D possibly TRBD2 on 6 matching bases. This CDR3 contains 14 residues. Germline V gives CDR1 MGHRA, CDR2 YSYEKL. The V end was cut by 8 bases, the J end by 0 bases, with 10 bases between. As DNA, the CDR3 is TGCGCCAGCGGGGGACTTACGAACACCGGGGAGCTGTTTTTT. As protein: CASGGLTNTGELFF.

The chain uses TRBV30 and TRBJ2-3; TRBD1 matches 8 bases. The CDR3 totals 15 residues. V lost 4 bases to trimming and J lost 5 bases; unmatched junction nucleotides: 11. Germline loops: CDR1 GTSNPN, CDR2 SVGIG (reference sequence). The DNA for the CDR3 is TGTGCCTGGACCTCCTCAGGGGGCGCGGGAGATACGCAGTATTTT. Amino acids: CAWTSSGGAGDTQYF.

J is TRBJ2-3 and V is TRBV6-1; 10 bases map to TRBD2. This CDR3 region has 16 residues. V trimming: 4 bases; J trimming: 6 bases; junction bases outside the gene matches: 10. In germline, CDR1 is MNHNS, CDR2 SASEGT. DNA for the CDR3: TGTGCCAGCAGTGCACAACTAGCGGGGAAGGCGGATACGCAGTATTTT. It encodes CASSAQLAGKADTQYF.

A note on this clone: The junction and the germline gene differ at one end; a read error may be behind it. The CDR3 spells CASRPPDRVSHQPQHF. The DNA for the CDR3 is TGCGCCAGCCGCCCCCCCGACAGGGTTAGCCATCAGCCCCAGCATTTT. The gene calls are TRBV23-1 and TRBJ1-5, with 7 nucleotides matching TRBD1. TRBV23-1 is an ORF, with its function uncertain. This CDR3 spans 16 amino acids.

V gene TRBV4-1 combines with J gene TRBJ1-5; unclear D gene. Trimming stripped 8 bases from V and 2 bases from J, with 10 bases between. This CDR3 region has 13 residues. CDR1 MGHRA and CDR2 YSYEKL come from the germline V gene. CDR3 sequence (DNA): TGCGCCAGCTCGGGTGGGGGCAATCAGCCCCAGCATTTT. Translated, it gives CASSGGGNQPQHF.

The rearrangement joins TRBV2 to TRBJ2-7; D not resolved. From germline, CDR1 is SNHLY and CDR2 FYNNEI. The germline V and J ends were trimmed by 1 base and 3 bases, with 4 bases remaining between them. CDR3 length equals 12 residues. CDR3: CASSEGVYEQYF. The DNA of the CDR3 is TGTGCCAGCAGTGAAGGGGTCTACGAGCAGTACTTC.

In its sample, this clone was seen a few times. The V and J genes are TRBV14 and TRBJ2-2; D perhaps matches TRBD1 (6 bases). Per germline, CDR1 SGHDN and CDR2 FVKESK. Trimming left V 8 bases short and J 3 bases short, with 13 bases between. This CDR3 has 14 amino acids. This chain's CDR3 is CASALPGDTGELFF. The CDR3 DNA reads TGTGCCAGCGCCTTACCAGGGGACACCGGGGAGCTGTTTTTT.

The V call is TRBV5-4, the J call TRBJ2-1; D unclear. V was clipped by 0 bases and J by 9 bases, with 10 bases between them. This CDR3 spans 13 amino acids. Germline V gene sequence: CDR1 SGHNT, CDR2 YYREEE (reference sequence). The CDR3 region has the DNA TGTGCCAGCAGCTTGGGAGGTACGGCTGAGCAGTTCTTC. Protein sequence: CASSLGGTAEQFF.